These 25 T cell receptor beta chains share one sample of origin, sequenced in a study of blood T cell repertoires in COVID-19. Only in-frame clones appear in the TCRdb table, and some are missing; sequencing was by immunoSEQ multiplex PCR. In the table there are about 14,000 clones, 70% to 85% of which are singletons. Sequenced material: peripheral blood. All receptors derive from a woman between 45 and 65 years old with active or convalescent COVID-19.

This sequence joins TRBV7-2 and TRBJ1-6; TRBD1 matches at 10 bases. V lost 0 bases, J lost 10 bases, and 3 bases stayed unmatched. The CDR3 contains 15 residues. Germline V lookup: CDR1 SGHTA, CDR2 FQGNSA. The CDR3 DNA reads as TGTGCCAGCAGCTTAGCCACGACAGGGGGCTCACCCCTCCACTTT. Protein product: CASSLATTGGSPLHF. Full variable domain (remainder filled in from reference TRBV7-2 and TRBJ1-6): GAGVSQSPSNKVTEKGKDVELRCDPISGHTALYWYRQSLGQGLEFLIYFQGNSAPDKSGLPSDRFSAERTGGSVSTLTIQRTQQEDSAVYLCASSLATTGGSPLHFGNGTRLTVT.

The V call is TRBV7-9, the J call TRBJ2-7; 7 bases are a match to TRBD1. CDR1 and CDR2 (germline): SEHNR, FQNEAQ (reference sequence). The CDR3 length is 16 residues. Trimming at V came to 1 base and at J to 2 bases, leaving 8 bases not matched to a gene. This CDR3 is CASSLGGWQGAYEQYF. For the CDR3, the DNA is TGTGCCAGCAGCTTAGGAGGTTGGCAGGGGGCCTACGAGCAGTACTTC.

This CDR3 is CASSVDGSQETQYF. Here the CDR3 DNA reads TGTGCCAGCAGCGTAGACGGGTCCCAAGAGACCCAGTACTTC. This sequence joins TRBV9 and TRBJ2-5, with D hard to call. V was shortened by 0 bases and J by 1 base, with 7 bases between the two germline ends. CDR1 and CDR2 (germline): SGDLS, YYNGEE. CDR3 length: 14 residues.

The V and J genes are TRBV12-3 or TRBV12-4 and TRBJ2-1; 7 bases line up with TRBD1. Losses at the gene ends were 5 bases for V and 3 bases for J; bases not matched to a gene: 1. The CDR3 has 13 amino acids. The DNA of the CDR3 is TGTGCCAGCAGTCGGGACAGCTACAATGAGCAGTTCTTC. Protein product: CASSRDSYNEQFF.

The chain couples TRBV5-4 to TRBJ1-2, with D perhaps TRBD1 (5 bases). V was pared by 4 bases and J by 8 bases, with 21 bases between. The CDR3 contains 15 residues. The germline V gene has CDR1 SGHNT and CDR2 YYREEE (reference sequence). CDR3: CASSTDMTNYVGYTF. The CDR3 nucleotides read TGTGCCAGCAGCACGGACATGACCAACTATGTAGGCTACACCTTC.

The chain recombines TRBV7-9 with TRBJ1-6, with 9 bases matching TRBD1. The ends lost 1 base at V and 9 bases at J; junction bases unmatched: 4. CDR3 length equals 15 residues. Germline CDR1 is SEHNR and CDR2 is FQNEAQ (reference sequence). CDR3 in DNA: TGTGCCAGCAGCTTAGTGGGACAGGGTTCTTCACCCCTCCACTTT. Translation: CASSLVGQGSSPLHF.

The V and J genes are TRBV4-1 and TRBJ1-1; no definite D call. Germline V lookup: CDR1 MGHRA, CDR2 YSYEKL. Trimming left V 2 bases short and J 6 bases short, with 7 bases between. This CDR3 comprises 12 residues. The DNA of the CDR3 is TGCGCCAGCAGCCAATCGGGATCTGAAGCTTTCTTT. Its translation: CASSQSGSEAFF.

This chain connects TRBV3-1 (or the pseudogene TRBV3-2) to TRBJ1-1; 8 bases fit TRBD1. Trimming took 0 bases from V and 10 from J; bases not matched to a gene: 7. Per germline, CDR1 LGHDT and CDR2 YNNKEL (reference sequence). The length of the CDR3 is 14 residues. The CDR3 sequence: CASSQDAGGSGAFF. The CDR3 region has the DNA TGTGCCAGCAGCCAAGATGCAGGGGGCTCGGGAGCTTTCTTT.

The chain carries TRBV6-1 and TRBJ2-4, with TRBD1 as a possible D gene (6 bases). The CDR3 extends over 17 amino acids. Germline assignment: CDR1 MNHNS and CDR2 SASEGT. V was clipped by 1 base and J by 0 bases, with 13 bases between them. CDR3 residues: CASSEVWTELAKNIQYF. As DNA, the CDR3 is TGTGCCAGCAGTGAAGTTTGGACAGAATTAGCCAAAAACATTCAGTACTTC.

The V call is TRBV14, the J call TRBJ1-6; 7 bases are shared with TRBD1. The CDR3 runs 16 residues. The junction had 6 bases not matched to a gene; V was cut back by 3 bases and J by 4 bases. The germline gives CDR1 SGHDN, CDR2 FVKESK. CDR3 in DNA: TGTGCCAGCAGCCAGGGCCTACAGGGGTATAATTCACCCCTCCACTTT. Amino acids: CASSQGLQGYNSPLHF. The entire variable domain, with the rest obtained from reference TRBV14 and TRBJ1-6, is as follows: EAGVTQFPSHSVIEKGQTVTLRCDPISGHDNLYWYRRVMGKEIKFLLHFVKESKQDESGMPNNRFLAERTGGTYSTLKVQPAELEDSGVYFCASSQGLQGYNSPLHFGNGTRLTVT.

The genes are TRBV7-6 and TRBJ2-1; TRBD1 matches at 11 bases. Per germline, CDR1 SGHVS and CDR2 FNYEAQ. The V and J ends lost 2 bases and 6 bases, in that order; junction bases with no gene match: 9. CDR3 size: 17 residues. For the CDR3, the DNA is TGTGCCAGCAGCTTACCAAATGGACAGGGGGCGTTCAATGAGCAGTTCTTC. This codes for CASSLPNGQGAFNEQFF.

The V gene is TRBV6-5, the J gene TRBJ2-1; TRBD2 aligns across 7 bases. The CDR3 sequence is 14 residues long. CDR1 is MNHEY, CDR2 SVGAGI, per germline. Unmatched junction bases numbered 2, after V lost 0 bases and J lost 6 bases. CDR3 in DNA: TGTGCCAGCAGTTACTCGGCTAGCGGCAATGAGCAGTTCTTC. It encodes CASSYSASGNEQFF.

Here the CDR3 reads CASSLRQGYSPLHF. DNA for the CDR3: TGTGCCAGCAGCCTACGACAGGGATACTCACCCCTCCACTTT. The chain links TRBV5-4 to TRBJ1-6; TRBD1 agrees at 7 bases. The CDR3 is made up of 14 amino acids. From germline, CDR1 is SGHNT and CDR2 YYREEE (reference sequence). V shed 4 bases, J shed 10 bases, and the junction held 8 bases outside the gene matches.

V is TRBV9 and J is TRBJ1-5; possibly TRBD1 for D (5 bases). V gave up 3 bases and J gave up 1 base, with 8 bases separating them. Per the germline V gene, CDR1 is SGDLS and CDR2 is YYNGEE. This CDR3 comprises 14 residues. The CDR3 sequence is CASSDGGSNQPQHF. CDR3 DNA: TGTGCCAGCAGCGACGGGGGAAGCAATCAGCCCCAGCATTTT.

The chain couples TRBV10-3 to TRBJ1-2, with 7 positions matching TRBD1. The CDR3 runs 13 residues. Germline V gene data show CDR1 as ENHRY and CDR2 as SYGVKD. The J segment lost 5 bases and the V segment lost 3 bases, leaving 3 bases of the junction unmatched. CDR3 DNA: TGTGCCATCAGTGATAAACAGGGGTATGGCTACACCTTC. Residues: CAISDKQGYGYTF.

This chain joins TRBV5-1 and TRBJ1-1, with a possible D match to TRBD1 (6 bases). Germline V lookup: CDR1 SGHRS, CDR2 YFSETQ. This CDR3 region has 15 residues. The V and J ends lost 4 bases and 0 bases respectively, with 13 bases between them. The DNA of the CDR3 is TGCGCCAGCAGCCACCGGACAGCGGTGAACACTGAAGCTTTCTTT. It codes for CASSHRTAVNTEAFF.

The J gene is TRBJ1-5, the V gene TRBV29-1; possibly TRBD1 for D (6 bases). V shed 4 bases and J shed 5 bases, with 15 bases lying between them. Germline V CDR1 and CDR2: SQVTM, ANQGSEA. This CDR3 comprises 14 residues. The CDR3 region is CSVGVGAVDQPQHF. CDR3 coding DNA: TGCAGCGTTGGGGTGGGGGCGGTGGATCAGCCCCAGCATTTT.

This rearrangement joins TRBV9 to TRBJ2-1; 11 bases agree with TRBD1. The germline CDR1 and CDR2 sequences are SGDLS and YYNGEE. This CDR3 comprises 17 residues. V lost 0 bases, J lost 9 bases, and 11 bases stayed unmatched. The CDR3 loop reads CASSVATGTGGRGEQFF. CDR3 in DNA: TGTGCCAGCAGCGTAGCTACAGGGACAGGGGGTAGAGGTGAGCAGTTCTTC. Drawing the rest from reference TRBV9 and TRBJ2-1, the complete variable domain is DSGVTQTPKHLITATGQRVTLRCSPRSGDLSVYWYQQSLDQGLQFLIQYYNGEERAKGNILERFSAQQFPDLHSELNLSSLELGDSALYFCASSVATGTGGRGEQFFGPGTRLTVL.

The chain carries TRBV7-2 and TRBJ1-5; TRBD1 might be the D (5 bases). The germline V gene encodes CDR1 SGHTA and CDR2 FQGNSA. V was trimmed by 5 bases and J by 3 bases, leaving 11 bases between them. The CDR3 is 14 residues long. In DNA, the CDR3 is TGTGCCAGCAGCCCGACAGCGACCAATCAGCCCCAGCATTTT. It specifies CASSPTATNQPQHF.

The CDR3 DNA reads as TGTGCCAGCAGTTACTCGGCAATGAACACTGAAGCTTTCTTT. Amino acids: CASSYSAMNTEAFF. The gene calls are TRBV6-5 and TRBJ1-1; the D is unclear. The germline gives CDR1 MNHEY, CDR2 SVGAGI. V was pared by 0 bases and J by 0 bases, with 5 bases between. The CDR3 consists of 14 residues.

J is TRBJ1-1 and V is TRBV7-9; no clear D gene. This CDR3 comprises 12 residues. V was trimmed by 10 bases and J by 6 bases, leaving 15 bases between them. Germline CDR1 and CDR2: SEHNR and FQNEAQ (reference sequence). Here the CDR3 reads CATTPSGAEAFF. CDR3 nucleotides: TGTGCCACAACCCCCTCGGGAGCTGAAGCTTTCTTT.

The chain employs TRBV7-6 and TRBJ2-1; 7 bases line up with TRBD2. This CDR3 is built from 16 residues. CDR1 and CDR2 (germline): SGHVS, FNYEAQ. With 3 bases clipped from V and 7 bases from J, the junction kept 12 bases outside the gene matches. CDR3 residues: CASSFLAGGSQNEQFF. The CDR3 coding sequence is TGTGCCAGCAGCTTCCTGGCGGGCGGGAGCCAGAATGAGCAGTTCTTC.

This sequence joins TRBV19 and TRBJ1-1; TRBD1 aligns across 9 bases. The trim removed 6 bases at V and 6 bases at J, leaving 11 bases unmatched. CDR1 LNHDA and CDR2 SQIVND come from the germline V gene (reference sequence). This CDR3 contains 15 residues. For the CDR3, the DNA is TGTGCCAGTAGATTTTGGACAGGGGACTACTCTGAAGCTTTCTTT. Translated, it gives CASRFWTGDYSEAFF.

There are a few counts of this clone. This chain connects TRBV6-2 or TRBV6-3 to TRBJ2-1; TRBD2 is a possible D gene (5 bases). Germline CDR1 reads MNHEY; CDR2 reads SVGEGT. V was pared by 2 bases and J by 4 bases, with 6 bases between. The CDR3 runs 13 residues. The CDR3 is CASSYRTYNEQFF. CDR3 coding DNA: TGTGCCAGCAGTTACCGGACTTACAATGAGCAGTTCTTC.

The rearrangement uses TRBV29-1 and TRBJ1-1, with 8 nucleotides matching TRBD1. Germline CDR1 is SQVTM and CDR2 is ANQGSEA. Trimming at V came to 4 bases and at J to 9 bases, leaving 7 bases not matched to a gene. CDR3 length equals 12 residues. As DNA, the CDR3 is TGCAGCGTTGTGCAACAGGGGGGGCAAGCTTTCTTT. Translating it yields CSVVQQGGQAFF.